A single sample is the source of the 15 T cell receptor beta chains below, sequenced in a study of technical replicates of blood from several donors. Profiled with immunoSEQ multiplex PCR; TCRdb holds only in-frame clones, not every one. The sample contains under 15,000 clones, over 85% of which appear only once. Specimen: PBMCs. These receptors were obtained from a human donor in good health.

In its sample, this clone was seen once. The rearrangement links TRBV11-3 to TRBJ2-1, with 7 bases identical to TRBD2. With 2 bases clipped from V and 10 bases from J, the junction kept 5 bases outside the gene matches. From germline, CDR1 is SGHNT and CDR2 YENEEA. The CDR3 is made up of 13 amino acids. The CDR3 protein is CASSLSVSGEQFF. CDR3 in DNA: TGTGCCAGCAGCTTATCCGTTAGCGGGGAGCAGTTCTTC. Using reference TRBV11-3 and TRBJ2-1 for the parts outside the CDR3, the full variable domain is EAGVVQSPRYKIIEKKQPVAFWCNPISGHNTLYWYLQNLGQGPELLIRYENEEAVDDSQLPKDRFSAERLKGVDSTLKIQPAELGDSAVYLCASSLSVSGEQFFGPGTRLTVL.

V usage is TRBV7-2 and J usage is TRBJ2-2; TRBD2 might be the D (6 bases). Germline V gene data show CDR1 as SGHTA and CDR2 as FQGNSA. Trimming shortened V by 2 bases and J by 8 bases, and 18 bases separated the two germline ends. This CDR3 contains 16 residues. DNA for the CDR3: TGTGCCAGCAGCTTAAGCGGACTGCGGGATACTGGGGAGCTGTTTTTT. It translates to CASSLSGLRDTGELFF.

The chain links TRBV7-3 to TRBJ2-3; 11 positions agree with TRBD2. The J segment lost 1 base and the V segment lost 8 bases, leaving 8 bases of the junction unmatched. Germline CDR1 and CDR2: SGHTA and FQGTGA. The CDR3 extends over 16 amino acids. The DNA of the CDR3 is TGTGCCAGCGCGGTCCTTAGCGGGAGGGGCACAGATACGCAGTATTTT. Translated: CASAVLSGRGTDTQYF.

The J gene is TRBJ2-7, the V gene TRBV6-1, with 7 bases fitting TRBD1. J was trimmed by 6 bases and V by 1 base; bases with no gene match: 9. Germline V gene data show CDR1 as MNHNS and CDR2 as SASEGT. The CDR3 covers 15 residues. The CDR3 DNA follows: TGTGCCAGCAGTGAAGTTGTTCGGGACAGCGGCGAGCAGTACTTC. Translated: CASSEVVRDSGEQYF.

The rearrangement uses TRBV30 and TRBJ2-2; D might be TRBD2 (8 bases). The CDR3 runs to 14 residues. V was shortened by 4 bases and J by 5 bases, with 14 bases between the two germline ends. The germline V gene encodes CDR1 GTSNPN and CDR2 SVGIG (reference sequence). The CDR3, as DNA: TGTGCCTGGACGGGAGGGGGCTGGACCGGGGAGCTGTTTTTT. Translated: CAWTGGGWTGELFF. The full variable domain, rest sourced from reference TRBV30 and TRBJ2-2, is SQTIHQWPATLVQPVGSPLSLECTVEGTSNPNLYWYRQAAGRGLQLLFYSVGIGQISSEVPQNLSASRPQDRQFILSSKKLLLSDSGFYLCAWTGGGWTGELFFGEGSRLTVL.

The chain carries TRBV10-2 and TRBJ2-7; 9 bases are shared with TRBD1. The CDR3 runs to 14 residues. V shed 10 bases, J shed 3 bases, and the junction held 10 bases outside the gene matches. CDR1 is WSHSY and CDR2 is SAAADI in the germline V gene. CDR3 DNA: TGCGCCACCCAGACAGGGGGGAAACTCTACGAGCAGTACTTC. This translates into CATQTGGKLYEQYF.

The J gene is TRBJ2-2, the V gene TRBV7-9, with D maybe TRBD2 (5 bases). Trimming cost V 1 base and J 8 bases, with 8 bases left between them. From germline, CDR1 is SEHNR and CDR2 FQNEAQ (reference sequence). The CDR3 contains 13 residues. The CDR3 sequence: CASSLVRVGELFF. The CDR3 DNA follows: TGTGCCAGCAGCTTAGTGCGGGTTGGGGAGCTGTTTTTT.

CDR3 coding DNA: TGTGCCAGCAGCCGGGACTTCGACCGGGGCGAGCAGTACTTC. As protein: CASSRDFDRGEQYF. The chain carries TRBV16 and TRBJ2-7, with D tentatively TRBD2 (6 bases). Trimming took 4 bases from V and 6 from J, leaving 16 bases between them. Germline CDR1 and CDR2: KGHSY and FQNENV. The CDR3 is made up of 14 amino acids.

On this clone itself: At one boundary the junction diverges from the germline segment, which might be a read error. CDR3 in amino acids: CASSVDRGGQGTQYF. CDR3 nucleotides: TGTGCCAGCAGTGTGGACAGGGGAGGCCAAGGGACCCAGTACTTC. The rearrangement links TRBV28 to TRBJ2-5; 9 nucleotides match TRBD1. This CDR3 is built from 15 residues. Germline V gene data show CDR1 as MDHEN and CDR2 as SYDVKM.

The chain joins TRBV30 to TRBJ1-5; 8 nucleotides match TRBD1. CDR3 length: 14 residues. J lost 2 bases, V lost 3 bases, and 3 bases had no gene match. The V gene's germline CDR1 is GTSNPN and CDR2 SVGIG (reference sequence). Here the CDR3 reads CAWRGQGGNQPQHF. The CDR3 DNA sequence: TGTGCCTGGAGAGGACAGGGTGGCAATCAGCCCCAGCATTTT.

This CDR3 is CASKLQGSHGYTF. As DNA, the CDR3 is TGTGCCAGCAAACTACAGGGAAGTCATGGCTACACCTTC. The chain combines TRBV6-1 with TRBJ1-2; possibly TRBD1 for D (6 bases). V lost 7 bases and J 6 bases, leaving 15 bases between the germline ends. Germline V gives CDR1 MNHNS, CDR2 SASEGT. The CDR3 runs 13 residues.

CDR3 bases: TGTGCCAGCAGCTTAGGGACAGGGGATACAGATACGCAGTATTTT. Translation gives CASSLGTGDTDTQYF. J is TRBJ2-3 and V is TRBV7-9; 9 bases match TRBD1. The CDR3 sequence is 15 residues long. Trimming at V came to 1 base and at J to 3 bases, leaving 2 bases not matched to a gene. CDR1 is SEHNR and CDR2 is FQNEAQ in the germline V gene (reference sequence).

The CDR3 nucleotides read TGTGCCAGCAGCCAAGAAGGGGGACTAGCGGGACTTGAGCAGTTCTTC. It encodes CASSQEGGLAGLEQFF. V and J are TRBV4-2 and TRBJ2-1; 13 bases map to TRBD2. The ends lost 0 bases at V and 9 bases at J; junction bases unmatched: 5. Germline V lookup: CDR1 LGHNA, CDR2 YNFKEQ. CDR3 length equals 16 residues.

V and J are TRBV7-6 and TRBJ2-2; possibly TRBD1 for D (5 bases). Germline V CDR1 and CDR2: SGHVS, FNYEAQ. This CDR3 is built from 14 residues. V gave up 1 base and J gave up 8 bases, with 11 bases separating them. CDR3 amino acids: CASSLEGDRGELFF. In nucleotides, the CDR3 is TGTGCCAGCAGCTTAGAAGGGGATAGGGGGGAGCTGTTTTTT.

The chain recombines TRBV5-1 with TRBJ1-1, with D unresolved. The CDR3 covers 14 residues. Germline V gene sequence: CDR1 SGHRS, CDR2 YFSETQ. Trimming cost V 4 bases and J 7 bases, with 17 bases left between them. CDR3 protein: CASSLRTDGLEAFF. The CDR3 nucleotides read TGCGCCAGCAGCCTTCGGACTGATGGGCTTGAAGCTTTCTTT.